Each of the 13 T cell receptor beta chains below was sequenced from the same sample in a study of blood T cell repertoires in COVID-19. Produced via immunoSEQ multiplex PCR; TCRdb's table is partial and in-frame only. The sample lists approximately 300,000 clones; about four fifths were seen once. Material for sequencing was peripheral blood. Every receptor here comes from a woman aged 50 to 60 with acute or convalescent COVID-19.

The chain recombines TRBV6-2 or TRBV6-3 with TRBJ1-5; 7 positions agree with TRBD1. Germline loops: CDR1 MNHEY, CDR2 SVGEGT. The CDR3 covers 15 residues. The V and J ends lost 2 bases and 3 bases, in that order; junction bases with no gene match: 4. CDR3 in DNA: TGTGCCAGCAGTTACGGGGACAGCCCCAATCAGCCCCAGCATTTT. Protein product: CASSYGDSPNQPQHF.

This clone has a single count. The chain is built from TRBV3-1 (or the pseudogene TRBV3-2) and TRBJ1-1; no reliable D call. The CDR3 contains 14 residues. Deletions cut 6 bases from V and 0 bases from J, with 11 bases between. The germline CDR1 and CDR2 sequences are LGHDT and YNNKEL (reference sequence). The CDR3 reads CASRRNSMNTEAFF. CDR3 nucleotide sequence: TGTGCCAGCAGGCGCAACAGTATGAACACTGAAGCTTTCTTT.

The chain employs TRBV5-1 and TRBJ2-1, with TRBD1 as a possible D gene (6 bases). V was cut by 4 bases and J by 8 bases, with 10 bases left in between. In germline, CDR1 is SGHRS, CDR2 YFSETQ. The CDR3 totals 12 residues. This CDR3 is CASSQQGHEQFF. CDR3 coding DNA: TGCGCCAGCAGCCAACAGGGCCATGAGCAGTTCTTC.

This chain joins TRBV9 and TRBJ1-4; D remains unclear. CDR1 and CDR2 (germline): SGDLS, YYNGEE. V dropped 0 bases and J dropped 4 bases, with 7 bases sitting between them. The CDR3 has 14 residues. The CDR3, as DNA: TGTGCCAGCAGCGTAGATGGGCGTAATGAAAAACTGTTTTTT. As protein: CASSVDGRNEKLFF.

J is TRBJ1-2 and V is TRBV5-1; the match to TRBD1 covers 9 bases. The CDR3 totals 16 residues. V was clipped by 4 bases and J by 8 bases; unmatched bases: 15. CDR1 and CDR2 (germline): SGHRS, YFSETQ. CDR3 in amino acids: CASSIVRMGQGYGYTF. CDR3 DNA sequence: TGCGCCAGCAGCATTGTCAGGATGGGACAGGGTTACGGCTACACCTTC.

This clone was seen once. The chain combines TRBV3-1 (or the pseudogene TRBV3-2) with TRBJ1-2; 8 bases agree with TRBD1. The V and J ends lost 5 bases and 4 bases, in that order; junction bases with no gene match: 3. CDR3 length equals 13 residues. The germline gives CDR1 LGHDT, CDR2 YNNKEL (reference sequence). The CDR3 DNA reads as TGTGCCAGCAGCAAAACAGGGGGCTATGGCTACACCTTC. Translating gives CASSKTGGYGYTF.

This clone was seen a single time. The chain recombines TRBV12-3 or TRBV12-4 with TRBJ1-6, with D tentatively TRBD1 (6 bases). This CDR3 comprises 12 residues. V was shortened by 6 bases and J by 9 bases, with 9 bases between the two germline ends. CDR3 DNA: TGTGCCAGCAGATCAGGGGCTTCACCCCTCCACTTT. It is translated as CASRSGASPLHF.

The rearrangement uses TRBV6-1 and TRBJ2-5, with D unresolved. This CDR3 spans 13 amino acids. The V and J ends lost 2 bases and 3 bases respectively, with 7 bases between them. Per the germline V gene, CDR1 is MNHNS and CDR2 is SASEGT. The CDR3 DNA follows: TGTGCCAGCAGTGAAACTATAAAAGAGACCCAGTACTTC. It is translated as CASSETIKETQYF.

This rearrangement joins TRBV18 to TRBJ2-3; 7 nucleotides match TRBD2. Per germline, CDR1 KGHSH and CDR2 LQKENI. V lost 4 bases and J lost 4; bases outside the gene matches: 5. This CDR3 spans 14 amino acids. CDR3 region: CASSHRDYPDTQYF. CDR3 in DNA: TGTGCCAGCTCACACCGGGACTACCCAGATACGCAGTATTTT.

CDR3 nucleotide sequence: TGTGCCAGCAGCTTACGAAAAGCCGGGGCCAACGTCCTGACTTTC. This translates into CASSLRKAGANVLTF. This rearrangement joins TRBV7-9 to TRBJ2-6; D is ambiguous. This CDR3 comprises 15 residues. The germline V gene encodes CDR1 SEHNR and CDR2 FQNEAQ (reference sequence). V lost 2 bases, J lost 4 bases, and 9 bases lay in between.

The V gene is TRBV2, the J gene TRBJ1-1; D unresolved. The CDR3 covers 14 residues. The V gene's germline CDR1 is SNHLY and CDR2 FYNNEI. The V end lost 4 bases, the J end lost 1 base, and 10 bases lay between the germline ends. This CDR3 is CASSGWAENTEAFF. In DNA, the CDR3 is TGTGCCAGCAGTGGGTGGGCAGAGAACACTGAAGCTTTCTTT.

This chain joins TRBV14 and TRBJ1-1; 8 positions agree with TRBD1. The CDR3 has 14 amino acids. After removal of 3 bases from V and 6 bases from J, the junction contained 6 bases not matched to a gene. Germline V gives CDR1 SGHDN, CDR2 FVKESK. The CDR3, as DNA: TGTGCCAGCAGCCACGACAGGGGTCGGCCTGAAGCTTTCTTT. This encodes CASSHDRGRPEAFF.

The chain carries TRBV18 and TRBJ2-5; D is possibly TRBD1 (5 bases). In germline, CDR1 is KGHSH, CDR2 LQKENI. V was clipped by 6 bases and J by 2 bases, with 13 bases between them. The CDR3 runs 14 residues. The chain's CDR3 is CASSWSGPQETQYF. Written as DNA, the CDR3 is TGTGCCAGCTCCTGGTCAGGGCCTCAAGAGACCCAGTACTTC.